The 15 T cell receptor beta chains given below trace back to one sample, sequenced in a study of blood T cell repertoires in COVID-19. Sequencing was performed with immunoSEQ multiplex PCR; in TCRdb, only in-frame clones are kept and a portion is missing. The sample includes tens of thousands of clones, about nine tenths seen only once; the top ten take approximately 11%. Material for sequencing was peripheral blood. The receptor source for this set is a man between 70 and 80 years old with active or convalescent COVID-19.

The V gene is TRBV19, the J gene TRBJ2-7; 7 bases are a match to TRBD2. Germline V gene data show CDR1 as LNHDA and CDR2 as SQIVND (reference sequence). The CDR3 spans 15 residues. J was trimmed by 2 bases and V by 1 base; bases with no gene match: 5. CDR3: CASSIVLADAYEQYF. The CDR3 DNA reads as TGTGCCAGTAGTATAGTGCTAGCGGATGCCTACGAGCAGTACTTC.

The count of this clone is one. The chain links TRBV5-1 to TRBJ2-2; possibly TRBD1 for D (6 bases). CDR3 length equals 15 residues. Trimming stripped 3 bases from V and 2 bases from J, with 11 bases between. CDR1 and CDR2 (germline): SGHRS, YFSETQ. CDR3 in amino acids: CASSWAGTNTGELFF. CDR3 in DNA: TGCGCCAGCAGCTGGGCAGGGACAAACACCGGGGAGCTGTTTTTT.

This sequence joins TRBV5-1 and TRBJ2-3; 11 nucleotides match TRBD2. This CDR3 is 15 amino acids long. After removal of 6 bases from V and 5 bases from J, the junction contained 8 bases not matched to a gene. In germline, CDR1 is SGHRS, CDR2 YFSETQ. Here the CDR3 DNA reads TGCGCCAGCACAAGAGGACTAGCGGGCAGAGATACGCAGTATTTT. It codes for CASTRGLAGRDTQYF. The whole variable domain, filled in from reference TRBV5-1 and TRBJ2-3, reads KAGVTQTPRYLIKTRGQQVTLSCSPISGHRSVSWYQQTPGQGLQFLFEYFSETQRNKGNFPGRFSGRQFSNSRSEMNVSTLELGDSALYLCASTRGLAGRDTQYFGPGTRLTVL.

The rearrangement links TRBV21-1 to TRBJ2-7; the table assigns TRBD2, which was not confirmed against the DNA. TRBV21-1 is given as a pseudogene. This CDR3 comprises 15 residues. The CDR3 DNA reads TGTGCCAGCAGCAAAGGTTGGAGGGCCAGTAACGAGCAGTACTTC. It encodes CASSKGWRASNEQYF.

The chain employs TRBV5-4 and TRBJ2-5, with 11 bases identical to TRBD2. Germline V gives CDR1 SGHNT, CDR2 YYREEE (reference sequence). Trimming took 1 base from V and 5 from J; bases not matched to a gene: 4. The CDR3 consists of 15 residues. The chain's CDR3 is CASSLLLAGVETQYF. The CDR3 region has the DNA TGTGCCAGCAGCTTGTTACTAGCGGGAGTGGAGACCCAGTACTTC. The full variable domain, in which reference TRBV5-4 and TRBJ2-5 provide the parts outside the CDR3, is ETGVTQSPTHLIKTRGQQVTLRCSSQSGHNTVSWYQQALGQGPQFIFQYYREEENGRGNFPPRFSGLQFPNYSSELNVNALELDDSALYLCASSLLLAGVETQYFGPGTRLLVL.

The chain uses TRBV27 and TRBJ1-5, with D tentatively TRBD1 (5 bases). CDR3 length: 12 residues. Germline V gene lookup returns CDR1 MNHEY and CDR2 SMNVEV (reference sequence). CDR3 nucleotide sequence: TGTTCCGGGACTTGGCTCAATCAGCCCCAGCATTTT. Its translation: CSGTWLNQPQHF.

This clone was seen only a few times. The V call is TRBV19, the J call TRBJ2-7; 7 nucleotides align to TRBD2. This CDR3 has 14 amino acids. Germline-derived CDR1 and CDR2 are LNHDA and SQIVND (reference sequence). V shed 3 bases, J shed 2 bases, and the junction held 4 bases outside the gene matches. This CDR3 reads CASSIGRGPYEQYF. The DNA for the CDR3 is TGTGCCAGTAGTATTGGGAGGGGCCCCTACGAGCAGTACTTC.

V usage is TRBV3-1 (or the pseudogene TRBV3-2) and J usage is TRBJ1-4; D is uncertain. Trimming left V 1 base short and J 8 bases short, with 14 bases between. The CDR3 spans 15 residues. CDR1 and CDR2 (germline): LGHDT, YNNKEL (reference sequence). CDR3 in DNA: TGTGCCAGCAGCCAAGTAAGGGAGATGAGGGAAAAACTGTTTTTT. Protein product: CASSQVREMREKLFF.

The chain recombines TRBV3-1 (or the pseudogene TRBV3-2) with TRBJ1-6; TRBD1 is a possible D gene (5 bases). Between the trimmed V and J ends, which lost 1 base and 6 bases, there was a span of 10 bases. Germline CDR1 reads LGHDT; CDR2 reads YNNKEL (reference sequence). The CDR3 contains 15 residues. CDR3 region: CASSQGTMVNSPLHF. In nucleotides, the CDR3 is TGTGCCAGCAGCCAAGGGACAATGGTTAATTCACCCCTCCACTTT.

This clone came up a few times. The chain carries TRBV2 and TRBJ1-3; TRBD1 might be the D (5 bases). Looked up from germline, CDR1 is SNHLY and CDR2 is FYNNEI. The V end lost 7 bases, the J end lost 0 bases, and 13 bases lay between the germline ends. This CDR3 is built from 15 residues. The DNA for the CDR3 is TGTGCCAGCACTGTTGACAGCTCCTCTGGAAACACCATATATTTT. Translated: CASTVDSSSGNTIYF.

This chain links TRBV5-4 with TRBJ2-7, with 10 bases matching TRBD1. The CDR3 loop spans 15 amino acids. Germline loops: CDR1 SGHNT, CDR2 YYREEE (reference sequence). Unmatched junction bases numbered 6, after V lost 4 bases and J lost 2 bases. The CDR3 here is CASSRGQGVPYEQYF. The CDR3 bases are TGTGCCAGCAGCAGAGGACAGGGGGTCCCCTACGAGCAGTACTTC.

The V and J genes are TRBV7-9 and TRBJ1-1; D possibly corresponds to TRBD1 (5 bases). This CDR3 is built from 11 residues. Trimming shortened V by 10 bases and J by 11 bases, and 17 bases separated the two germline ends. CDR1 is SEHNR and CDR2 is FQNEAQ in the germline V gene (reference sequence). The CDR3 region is CATGGSPGAFF. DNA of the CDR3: TGTGCCACCGGGGGAAGCCCGGGGGCTTTCTTT.

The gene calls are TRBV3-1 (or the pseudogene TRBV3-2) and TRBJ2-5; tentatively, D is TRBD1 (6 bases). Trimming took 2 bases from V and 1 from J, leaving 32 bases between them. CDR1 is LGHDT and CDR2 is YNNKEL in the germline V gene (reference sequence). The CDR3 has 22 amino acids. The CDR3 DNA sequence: TGTGCCAGCAGCCAACCCAATTCGGGCAGGGGTAGGCCCACCGGGATCCAAGAGACCCAGTACTTC. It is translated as CASSQPNSGRGRPTGIQETQYF.

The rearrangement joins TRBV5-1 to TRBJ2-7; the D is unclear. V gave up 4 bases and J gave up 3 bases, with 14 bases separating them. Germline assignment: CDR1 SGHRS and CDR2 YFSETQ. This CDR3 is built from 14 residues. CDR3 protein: CASSPTLGRYEQYF. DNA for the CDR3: TGCGCCAGCAGCCCGACATTGGGTCGCTACGAGCAGTACTTC.

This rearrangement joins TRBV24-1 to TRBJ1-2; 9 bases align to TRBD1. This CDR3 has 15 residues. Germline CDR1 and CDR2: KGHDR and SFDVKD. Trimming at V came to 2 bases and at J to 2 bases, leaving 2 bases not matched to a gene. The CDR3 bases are TGTGCCACCAGTGATTCGGACAGGGGAAACTATGGCTACACCTTC. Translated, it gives CATSDSDRGNYGYTF.